In this sample, the clone carrying this T cell receptor (beta chain) turned up once. V dropped 5 bases and J dropped 0 bases, with 9 bases sitting between them. The CDR3 covers 14 residues. CDR1 LNHDA and CDR2 SQIVND come from the germline V gene (reference sequence). The protocol was immunoSEQ multiplex PCR, while the TCRdb copy is restricted to in-frame clones and leaves out a portion. The sample carries 2,500 to 3,000 clones, 78% recorded once. The data originate from a study of control samples from healthy donors and cancer patients. J is TRBJ2-3 and V is TRBV19; D remains unclear. The receptor's source is a male donor with melanoma. Sequencing was done on a sample of formalin-fixed, paraffin-embedded tissue. CDR3 DNA: TGTGCCAGTAGTTCGGCAGGTAGCACAGATACGCAGTATTTT. This gives the protein CASSSAGSTDTQYF.